The rows below give T cell receptor beta chains drawn from one sample of a study of T-cell reconstitution after alpha-beta-depleted transplantation in children. TCRdb fed the PCR reads into MiXCR, producing one record per CDR3 protein. This sample has about 600,000 distinct CDR3 sequences, with about 10% found just once. The sequences come from PBMCs from the stem cell graft donor, collected from the stem cell graft. These receptors were taken from a human donor who donated a stem cell graft to a child with acute myeloid leukemia. The CDR3 runs from the conserved cysteine through the conserved F or W. A row's size may be missing; if present it is once, few, many or a size class.

TRBV7-2 | few | CASSPQTGMSSYEQYF
TRBV28 | . | CASRRTSGREETQYF
TRBV29-1 | few | CSVEGALERGSGYGYTF
TRBV5-1 | . | CASSLKGGYMNTEAFF
TRBV27 | many | CASSPPRTSGRNEQFF
TRBV5-1 | . | CASNLVSPSEQYF
TRBV6-1 | few | CATGGDGGNIQYF
TRBV3-1 | few | CASSQVHGTKDEQFF
TRBV7-2 | many | CASSHQREGLRETQYF
TRBV29-1 | few | CSVDMSTTHNEQFF
TRBV4-1 | few | CASSREGQGSPLHF
TRBV20-1 | many | CSARDIRVSNNEQFF
TRBV29-1 | many | CSVPDRVETQYF
TRBV7-2 | many | CASSLDAGSREAFF
TRBV4-3 | . | CASSQGRPPRETQYF
TRBV20-1 | few | CSAWTRNYEQYF
TRBV9 | . | CASSPRRGLSSGNTIYF
TRBV9 | . | CASSSRPGTSGIFSYNEQFF
TRBV15 | . | CATSRDRTGDFYGYTF
TRBV6-7 | few | CASSSFRGTSRGTDTQYF
TRBV5-1 | few | CASSLGVTTRTAGELFF
TRBV5-6 | . | CASSAGLAVYEQYF
TRBV20-1 | . | CSARERNRGVRETQYF
TRBV12-3/TRBV12-4 | few | CASSFRGGLAALYEQYF
TRBV18 | . | CASSQGTGSNQPQHF
TRBV7-2 | . | CASSPGSGARTDTQYF
TRBV3-1 | few | CASSQDSYETTQYF
TRBV6-2/TRBV6-3 | . | CASSYSAAYTQYF
TRBV19 | many | CASSFSASGRDLSSYNEQFF
TRBV7-9 | few | CASSSIQGNIQYF
TRBV28 | many | CASMGLAGAGANVLTF
TRBV4-3 | many | CASSQAGTYNEQFF
TRBV7-2 | . | CASSLSPTRLPYEQYF
TRBV10-3 | . | CAISASSRTYEQYF
TRBV15 | . | CATSQIAGLSSYEQYF
TRBV12-3/TRBV12-4 | many | CASSLTSGGHNEQFF
TRBV20-1 | many | CSPAGKGVTEAFF
TRBV4-1 | many | CASSQHRSGAANEKLFF
TRBV7-8 | . | CASSWQGTAGELFF
TRBV12-3/TRBV12-4 | few | CASRETGTSGETQYF
TRBV3-1 | many | CASSQQPLYEQYF
TRBV29-1 | many | CSVTSGTDTQYF
TRBV19 | many | CASSDLTGPYTDTQYF
TRBV7-9 | . | CASSFGNRGLGETQYF
TRBV28 | few | CASSRDRAGEKLFF
TRBV11-3 | few | CASSLDSGLTDTQYF
TRBV20-1 | few | CSARATGGEETQYF
TRBV18 | . | CASSPSVVGEQYF